This T cell receptor (beta chain) is drawn from a study of immune heterogeneity within non-small cell lung tumors. Study-wide background: The tumor set comprised a handful of squamous cell carcinomas and some eleven non-squamous carcinomas (plus 1 not otherwise specified).

Germline V CDR1 and CDR2: SGHRS, YFSETQ. The ends were cut back, 0 bases at V and 0 bases at J, with 11 bases in the middle. The CDR3 covers 16 residues. The TCR beta CDR3 region underwent multiplex PCR amplification with 32 V and 13 J primers. TCRdb reprocessed the multiplex PCR reads with MiXCR, giving one entry per CDR3 protein. The repertoire includes 2,000 or so distinct CDR3 sequences, around 27% of them detected once, and roughly an eighth sits in the top ten. The study, taken as a whole, reports: Identical dominant CDR3 beta clonotypes were found recurring across a patient's tumor sites, along with site-unique high-frequency clones.

The starting template was genomic DNA from bulk tumor, roughly 650 ng per sample. Several biopsies were collected from each primary tumor during surgery. They were spaced as far apart as possible within the tumor mass. Those enrolled were patients newly diagnosed with untreated non-small cell lung cancer and undergoing curative surgery. This clonotype has a handful of counts. Its specificity is not known. The sequenced sample was lung tumor tissue. This sequence joins TRBV5-1 and TRBJ2-3; D might be TRBD2 (6 bases). The TCR comes from a woman aged 45-65 years with non-small cell lung cancer. For the CDR3, the DNA is TGCGCCAGCAGCTTGGGGTGGGACTCAAGCACAGATACGCAGTATTTT. Protein product: CASSLGWDSSTDTQYF.